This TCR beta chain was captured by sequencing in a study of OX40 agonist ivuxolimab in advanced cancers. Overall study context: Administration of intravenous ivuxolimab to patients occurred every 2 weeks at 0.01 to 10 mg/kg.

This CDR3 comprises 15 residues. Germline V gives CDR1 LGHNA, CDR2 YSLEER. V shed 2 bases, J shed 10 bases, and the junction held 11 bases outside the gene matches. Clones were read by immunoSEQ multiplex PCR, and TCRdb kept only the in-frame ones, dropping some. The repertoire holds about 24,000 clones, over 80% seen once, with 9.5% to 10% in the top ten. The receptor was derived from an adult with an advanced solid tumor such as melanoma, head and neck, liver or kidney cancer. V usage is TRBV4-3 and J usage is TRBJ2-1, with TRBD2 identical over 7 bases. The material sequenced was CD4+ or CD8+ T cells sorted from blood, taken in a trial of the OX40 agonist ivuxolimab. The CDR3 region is CASSQSSLGLDEQFF. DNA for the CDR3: TGCGCCAGCAGCCAATCTTCCTTAGGACTAGACGAGCAGTTCTTC.